This T cell receptor (beta chain) was found in a study of TIL therapy for anti-PD-1-resistant metastatic lung cancer. Study at large: Median tumor PD-L1 proportion score was about 6.6%. Most patients had lung adenocarcinoma; several tumors were EGFR-mutant, two ALK-rearranged; half smoked currently or formerly. Study-level findings and limits: TIL cultures after expansion showed higher clonality and lower diversity than baseline tumor (median about 5.6% vs 31%).

This sample's time point: pre-treatment sample, taken before nivolumab and TIL therapy. Pleural nodules or supraclavicular lymph nodes made up most of the excised metastases sampled. Tumors were harvested before any PD-1/PD-L1 blockade. This was the immunoSEQ v3 assay. The repertoire was sequenced with immunoSEQ multiplex PCR; TCRdb's copy has only in-frame clones and lacks some. The top ten clones hold under 9.5% of a sample with a few thousand clones, around 66% of them seen once. In regard to this clone: Its antigen is undetermined.

Sequencing used tumor tissue, obtained at baseline. This receptor was obtained from a man between 65 and 85 years old with non-small cell lung cancer.

CDR3 coding DNA: TGCGCCAGCAGTGGCGACCCGGACTACGAGCAGTACTTC. As protein: CASSGDPDYEQYF. The chain is built from TRBV10-1 and TRBJ2-7; D not certain. There are 13 residues in the CDR3. Germline CDR1 WNHNN, CDR2 SYGVQD (reference sequence). The V and J ends lost 4 bases and 3 bases respectively, with 10 bases between them.